Below, 24 T cell receptor beta chains from the same sample are listed, as sequenced in a study of spatial heterogeneity in lung cancer. Time point meaning: sample taken at primary tumor resection. One entry per CDR3 protein, called by TCRdb with MiXCR from the 5' RACE reads. The sample contains 20,000 to 25,000 distinct CDR3 sequences, about 4.5% of which appear only once. Study-level findings and limits: For expanded intratumoral alpha and beta TCRs, counts tracked tumor mutation counts.

Their recognized antigens are unknown. This specimen was lung tumor tissue, taken at surgery. These receptors were collected from a male donor with early-stage non-small cell lung cancer.

This clonotype was counted ten times or more. The rearrangement links TRBV5-1 to TRBJ2-2; D unclear. Germline V lookup: CDR1 SGHRS, CDR2 YFSETQ. This CDR3 comprises 16 residues. V was pared by 2 bases and J by 2 bases, with 13 bases between. The CDR3 protein is CASSLHPYGNTGELFF. In nucleotides, the CDR3 is TGCGCCAGCAGCTTACACCCTTATGGAAACACCGGGGAGCTGTTTTTT.

The V gene is TRBV18, the J gene TRBJ2-5, with D tentatively TRBD2 (6 bases). Looked up from germline, CDR1 is KGHSH and CDR2 is LQKENI. The V gene lost 5 bases and the J gene lost 2 bases, with 12 bases spanning the gap. The CDR3 length is 14 residues. The CDR3 DNA reads TGTGCCAGCTCATCAGGACTATTACAAGAGACCCAGTACTTC. Amino acid sequence: CASSSGLLQETQYF.

V gene TRBV4-3 combines with J gene TRBJ2-1; D is perhaps TRBD2 (6 bases). The germline V gene encodes CDR1 LGHNA and CDR2 YSLEER. The CDR3 is made up of 15 amino acids. With 2 bases removed from V and 8 bases from J, the gap between germline ends came to 16 bases. CDR3 loop: CASSQSGLGRDEQFF. The CDR3 DNA is TGCGCCAGCAGCCAATCGGGACTGGGGCGCGATGAGCAGTTCTTC.

This clonotype was seen many times. The V call is TRBV28, the J call TRBJ2-7; D is uncertain. V lost 6 bases to trimming and J lost 3 bases, with 12 bases between them. This CDR3 has 13 residues. Germline V CDR1 and CDR2: MDHEN, SYDVKM. The CDR3 DNA reads as TGTGCCAGCAGACAGCCTCATGGCTACGAGCAGTACTTC. This encodes CASRQPHGYEQYF.

This clonotype was counted at least ten times. The chain carries TRBV18 and TRBJ1-3, with D unresolved. The CDR3 loop spans 13 amino acids. V lost 4 bases to trimming and J lost 0 bases, with 4 bases between them. The germline CDR1 and CDR2 sequences are KGHSH and LQKENI. The CDR3 region is CASSQYSGNTIYF. DNA for the CDR3: TGTGCCAGCTCACAATACTCTGGAAACACCATATATTTT.

This clonotype was found many times. V and J are TRBV7-2 and TRBJ2-2, with D possibly TRBD2 on 5 matching bases. The CDR3 length is 13 residues. Trimming took 5 bases from V and 5 from J, leaving 9 bases between them. CDR1 and CDR2 (germline): SGHTA, FQGNSA. CDR3 sequence reads: CASSARETGELFF. For the CDR3, the DNA is TGTGCCAGCAGCGCGAGGGAGACCGGGGAGCTGTTTTTT.

This clonotype was recorded at least ten times. The chain carries TRBV6-5 and TRBJ1-5, with 8 positions matching TRBD1. The CDR3 loop spans 15 amino acids. The J segment lost 4 bases and the V segment lost 6 bases, leaving 8 bases of the junction unmatched. CDR1 and CDR2 (germline): MNHEY, SVGAGI. This CDR3 is CASSPYRGANQPQHF. The CDR3 DNA sequence: TGTGCCAGCAGCCCGTACAGGGGGGCAAATCAGCCCCAGCATTTT.

This clonotype was picked up many times. This chain connects TRBV20-1 to TRBJ1-1; 7 nucleotides align to TRBD1. V shed 6 bases and J 7 bases; nucleotides not matched to a gene: 11. The CDR3 totals 13 residues. The germline V gene encodes CDR1 DFQATT and CDR2 SNEGSKA (reference sequence). This chain's CDR3 is CSAQDRVEGEAFF. CDR3 nucleotides: TGCAGTGCCCAAGACAGGGTTGAGGGTGAAGCTTTCTTT.

This clonotype rates as medium-sized. The chain is built from TRBV7-2 and TRBJ1-2; possible D gene TRBD1, 6 bases. The CDR3 spans 15 residues. V lost 8 bases and J lost 2, with 18 bases in between. The germline gives CDR1 SGHTA, CDR2 FQGNSA. The CDR3, as DNA: TGTGCCAGCGGAAAATCAGGGACATACAACTATGGCTACACCTTC. Amino acids: CASGKSGTYNYGYTF.

The V call is TRBV24-1, the J call TRBJ2-1, with 8 bases aligning to TRBD2. CDR3 length: 15 amino acids. Unmatched junction bases numbered 12, after V lost 7 bases and J lost 8 bases. Germline CDR1 is KGHDR and CDR2 is SFDVKD. Here the CDR3 DNA reads TGTGCCACCAGCGCTTTAGGGAGCGGGGGCGATGAGCAGTTCTTC. Translated, it gives CATSALGSGGDEQFF.

This clonotype came up many times. J is TRBJ1-1 and V is TRBV12-3 or TRBV12-4; D uncertain. The CDR3 loop spans 15 amino acids. The V end was cut by 3 bases, the J end by 1 base, with 12 bases between. CDR3 region: CASSFLQHANTEAFF. CDR3 sequence (DNA): TGTGCCAGCAGTTTTCTCCAACACGCGAACACTGAAGCTTTCTTT.

In the case of this clonotype: The junction differs from germline at one of its ends, possibly a read error. This chain joins TRBV7-9 and TRBJ2-7; 9 nucleotides line up with TRBD2. The germline V gene encodes CDR1 SEHNR and CDR2 FQNEAQ (reference sequence). CDR3 length: 14 amino acids. CDR3 protein: CASSEGLAGYVQYF. The CDR3 DNA follows: TGTGCCAGCAGCGAGGGACTAGCTGGATACGTGCAGTACTTC.

This clonotype was detected many times. The chain is built from TRBV20-1 and TRBJ1-3; D ambiguous. Trimming cost V 0 bases and J 0 bases, with 9 bases left between them. CDR1 is DFQATT and CDR2 is SNEGSKA in the germline V gene (reference sequence). This CDR3 has 15 amino acids. The CDR3 here is CSARDYSVSGNTIYF. In nucleotides, the CDR3 is TGCAGTGCTAGAGATTATTCTGTCTCTGGAAACACCATATATTTT.

This clonotype is medium-sized. This chain uses TRBV4-3 with TRBJ2-1; D is undetermined. This CDR3 is built from 13 residues. Germline V gene lookup returns CDR1 LGHNA and CDR2 YSLEER. V lost 4 bases and J lost 8, with 12 bases in between. The CDR3 is CASSLVMSDEQFF. The CDR3 DNA sequence: TGCGCCAGCAGCCTCGTCATGTCGGATGAGCAGTTCTTC.

This clonotype has at least ten counts. The chain uses TRBV28 and TRBJ2-7; D unresolved. Trimming cost V 3 bases and J 7 bases, with 16 bases left between them. CDR1 is MDHEN, CDR2 SYDVKM, per germline. The CDR3 has 14 amino acids. The CDR3 nucleotides read TGTGCCAGCAGTTTGGGGTACGAGGCTCGAGAGCAGTACTTC. Encoded protein: CASSLGYEAREQYF.

This clonotype occurred many times. This sequence joins TRBV29-1 and TRBJ2-1; 7 nucleotides align to TRBD1. The germline V gene has CDR1 SQVTM and CDR2 ANQGSEA. The CDR3 runs 12 residues. The CDR3, as DNA: TGCACGGGACAGATCAACAACAATGAGCAGTTCTTC. It yields the protein CTGQINNNEQFF.

This clonotype was counted many times. This chain connects TRBV7-9 to TRBJ1-2; 7 nucleotides match TRBD1. With 3 bases clipped from V and 6 bases from J, the junction kept 4 bases outside the gene matches. This CDR3 contains 13 residues. CDR1 is SEHNR and CDR2 is FQNEAQ in the germline V gene (reference sequence). Here the CDR3 DNA reads TGTGCCAGCAGCTTGGCCGGGACAGATGGCTACACCTTC. Translated, it gives CASSLAGTDGYTF. The full variable domain, with the rest looked up from reference TRBV7-9 and TRBJ1-2, is DTGVSQNPRHKITKRGQNVTFRCDPISEHNRLYWYRQTLGQGPEFLTYFQNEAQLEKSRLLSDRFSAERPKGSFSTLEIQRTEQGDSAMYLCASSLAGTDGYTFGSGTRLTVV.

Sample share makes this clonotype large. V usage is TRBV29-1 and J usage is TRBJ2-2; D uncertain. The CDR3 is made up of 12 amino acids. The germline V gene has CDR1 SQVTM and CDR2 ANQGSEA. V lost 7 bases to trimming and J lost 4 bases, with 10 bases between them. The CDR3 DNA reads TGCAGCGCCGAAGGGTCCACCGGGGAGCTGTTTTTT. Translating gives CSAEGSTGELFF.

This clonotype was seen a handful of times. The chain combines TRBV4-1 with TRBJ2-7, with 7 nucleotides matching TRBD1. The ends lost 0 bases at V and 0 bases at J; junction bases unmatched: 23. CDR3 length: 22 amino acids. Germline values: CDR1 MGHRA, CDR2 YSYEKL. The CDR3 loop reads CASSQDPPVKLDRQGGSYEQYF. CDR3 DNA sequence: TGCGCCAGCAGCCAAGATCCTCCCGTAAAACTGGACAGGCAAGGGGGCTCCTACGAGCAGTACTTC.

This clonotype appeared many times. This sequence joins TRBV7-2 and TRBJ2-3; D remains ambiguous. V was clipped by 5 bases and J by 8 bases, with 11 bases between them. Germline CDR1 and CDR2: SGHTA and FQGNSA. This CDR3 is built from 12 residues. CDR3 DNA: TGTGCCAGCAGCCAGGAAGTGGGTACGCAGTATTTT. Protein: CASSQEVGTQYF.

This clonotype was recorded at least ten times. The rearrangement links TRBV15 to TRBJ1-4; D remains unclear. Germline CDR1 is LNHNV and CDR2 is YYDKDF (reference sequence). Deletions cut 5 bases from V and 5 bases from J, with 12 bases between. The CDR3 is made up of 14 amino acids. The CDR3 DNA follows: TGTGCCACCAGCCCCCGGACGTCGAATGAAAAACTGTTTTTT. It yields the protein CATSPRTSNEKLFF.

This clonotype was observed at least ten times. The V gene is TRBV5-1, the J gene TRBJ2-5, with unresolved D. The CDR3 sequence is 11 residues long. V shed 5 bases and J shed 3 bases, with 5 bases lying between them. The germline gives CDR1 SGHRS, CDR2 YFSETQ. The CDR3 reads CASRGEETQYF. The CDR3 DNA reads TGCGCCAGCAGGGGCGAAGAGACCCAGTACTTC.

This clonotype was recorded a few times. This sequence joins TRBV7-2 and TRBJ2-7; D gene uncertain. The CDR3 consists of 14 residues. CDR1 is SGHTA and CDR2 is FQGNSA in the germline V gene. Between the trimmed V and J ends, which lost 1 base and 2 bases, there was a span of 9 bases. The CDR3 spells CASSLGATTYEQYF. In DNA, the CDR3 is TGTGCCAGCAGCTTAGGGGCCACCACCTACGAGCAGTACTTC.

This clonotype has a count of ten or more. V usage is TRBV12-3 or TRBV12-4 and J usage is TRBJ2-2; D is unclear. The CDR3 is 12 amino acids. V lost 3 bases and J lost 4, with 3 bases in between. The chain's CDR3 is CASSFVTGELFF. In DNA, the CDR3 is TGTGCCAGCAGTTTTGTCACCGGGGAGCTGTTTTTT.